This T cell receptor beta chain was captured by sequencing in a study of prognosis after radiotherapy for stage I lung cancer. On the study more broadly: Recruitment took place in Nanjing, China, where patients with stage I non-small cell lung cancer were enrolled between early 2018 and early 2019. Study observations and caveats: In patients with versus without metastases, TRBV and TRBJ gene usage reportedly differed.

In germline, CDR1 is SNHLY, CDR2 FYNNEI. Trimming removed 4 bases from V and 6 bases from J, with 7 bases in between. This CDR3 region has 13 residues. Disease was node-negative on CT and PET/CT in all patients; none had prior chemotherapy, radiotherapy or other malignancies. This clonotype was counted a single time. Antigen unknown. Two-round multiplex PCR, the amplification method, yielded TCR beta CDR3 from genomic DNA. The authors ran first-round PCR with primers specific to each TRBV and TRBJ gene. TCRdb called the multiplex PCR reads again in MiXCR, with one record for every CDR3 protein. The table records 25,000 to 35,000 distinct CDR3 sequences, 48% of them present only once.

This TCR was recovered from a donor aged 50 or older with non-small cell lung cancer. The sequenced sample was PBMCs, obtained before or after stereotactic body radiation therapy (not recorded which). The chain links TRBV2 to TRBJ1-6, with D unclear. For the CDR3, the DNA is TGTGCCAGCAGTGGGAGCCCTAATTCACCCCTCCACTTT. The encoded protein is CASSGSPNSPLHF.